This TCR beta chain was captured in a study of blood T cell repertoires in COVID-19. Here immunoSEQ multiplex PCR was the method, and the copy in TCRdb shows in-frame clones only, minus some. The table records about 220,000 clones, around 83% of them present only once. The V and J ends lost 3 bases and 2 bases, in that order; junction bases with no gene match: 1. Germline assignment: CDR1 SGHRS and CDR2 YFSETQ. The CDR3 runs 14 residues. The sample consisted of peripheral blood. The rearrangement uses TRBV5-1 and TRBJ2-1; 8 nucleotides line up with TRBD1. The TCR was taken from a man aged 35 to 55 who had recovered from COVID-19. The CDR3 sequence: CASSWGQAYNEQFF. The DNA of the CDR3 is TGCGCCAGCAGCTGGGGACAGGCCTACAATGAGCAGTTCTTC.